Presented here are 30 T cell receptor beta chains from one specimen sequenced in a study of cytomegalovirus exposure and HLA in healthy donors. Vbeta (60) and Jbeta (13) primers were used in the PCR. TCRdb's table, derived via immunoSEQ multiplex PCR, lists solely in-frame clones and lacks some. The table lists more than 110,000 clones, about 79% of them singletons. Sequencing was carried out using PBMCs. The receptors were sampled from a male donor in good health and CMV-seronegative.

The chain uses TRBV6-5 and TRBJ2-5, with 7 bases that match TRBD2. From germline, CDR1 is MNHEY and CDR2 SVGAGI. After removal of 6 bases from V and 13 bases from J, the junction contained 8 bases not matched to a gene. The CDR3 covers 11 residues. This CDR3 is CASSPGGSGYF. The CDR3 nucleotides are TGTGCCAGCAGCCCCGGGGGGAGCGGGTACTTC.

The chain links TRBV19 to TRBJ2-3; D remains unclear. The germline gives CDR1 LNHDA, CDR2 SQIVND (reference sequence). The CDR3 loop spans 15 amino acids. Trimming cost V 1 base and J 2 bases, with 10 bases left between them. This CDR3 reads CASSIGQLVTDTQYF. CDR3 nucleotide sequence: TGTGCCAGTAGTATAGGGCAGCTAGTCACAGATACGCAGTATTTT.

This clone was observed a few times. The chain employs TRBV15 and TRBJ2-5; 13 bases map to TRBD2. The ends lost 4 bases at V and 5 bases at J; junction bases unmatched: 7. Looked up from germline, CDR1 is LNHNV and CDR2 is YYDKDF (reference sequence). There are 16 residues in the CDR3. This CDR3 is CATSIGTSGVGETQYF. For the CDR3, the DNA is TGTGCCACCAGCATCGGGACTAGCGGGGTGGGGGAGACCCAGTACTTC.

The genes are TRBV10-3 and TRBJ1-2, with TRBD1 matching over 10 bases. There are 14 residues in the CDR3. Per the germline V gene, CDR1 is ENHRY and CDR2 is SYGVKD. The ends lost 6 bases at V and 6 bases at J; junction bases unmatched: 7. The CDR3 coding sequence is TGTGCCATCAGGGATGGGACAGGGGACCATGGCTACACCTTC. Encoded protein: CAIRDGTGDHGYTF.

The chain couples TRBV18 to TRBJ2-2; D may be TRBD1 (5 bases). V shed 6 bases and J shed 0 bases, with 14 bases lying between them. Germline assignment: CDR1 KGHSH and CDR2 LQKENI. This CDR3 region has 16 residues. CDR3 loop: CASSVQAITNTGELFF. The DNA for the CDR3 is TGTGCCAGCTCGGTACAGGCTATTACGAACACCGGGGAGCTGTTTTTT.

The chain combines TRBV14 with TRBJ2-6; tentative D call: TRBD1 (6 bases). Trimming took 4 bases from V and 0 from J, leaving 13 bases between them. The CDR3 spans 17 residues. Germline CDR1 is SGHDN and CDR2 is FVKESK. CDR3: CASSPTNRASGANVLTF. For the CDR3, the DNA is TGTGCCAGCAGCCCCACCAACAGGGCCTCTGGGGCCAACGTCCTGACTTTC.

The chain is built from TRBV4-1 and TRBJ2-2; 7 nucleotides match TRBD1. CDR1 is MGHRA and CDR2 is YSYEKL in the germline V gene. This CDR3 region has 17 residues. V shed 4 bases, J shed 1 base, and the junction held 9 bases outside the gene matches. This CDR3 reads CASSRGVQGVNTGELFF. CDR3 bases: TGCGCCAGCAGCCGAGGGGTGCAGGGGGTGAACACCGGGGAGCTGTTTTTT.

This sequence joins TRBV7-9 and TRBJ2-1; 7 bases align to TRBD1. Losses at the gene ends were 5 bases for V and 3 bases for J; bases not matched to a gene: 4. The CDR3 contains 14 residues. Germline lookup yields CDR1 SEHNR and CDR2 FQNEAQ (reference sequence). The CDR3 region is CASSHRDSYNEQFF. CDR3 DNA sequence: TGTGCCAGCAGCCACCGGGACAGCTACAATGAGCAGTTCTTC.

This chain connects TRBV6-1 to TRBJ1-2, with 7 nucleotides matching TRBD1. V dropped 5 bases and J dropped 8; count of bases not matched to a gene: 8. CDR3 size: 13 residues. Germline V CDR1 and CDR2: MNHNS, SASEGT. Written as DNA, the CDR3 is TGTGCCAGCAGTTCCCGACAGGGCTGGGGCTACACCTTC. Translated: CASSSRQGWGYTF.

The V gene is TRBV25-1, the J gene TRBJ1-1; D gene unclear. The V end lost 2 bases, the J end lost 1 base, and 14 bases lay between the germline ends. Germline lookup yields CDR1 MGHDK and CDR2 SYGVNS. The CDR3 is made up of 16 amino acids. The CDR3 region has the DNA TGTGCCAGCAGTGAACTCGGGAAAATGGGGAACACTGAAGCTTTCTTT. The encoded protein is CASSELGKMGNTEAFF. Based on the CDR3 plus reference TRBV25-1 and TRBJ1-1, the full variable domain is EADIYQTPRYLVIGTGKKITLECSQTMGHDKMYWYQQDPGMELHLIHYSYGVNSTEKGDLSSESTVSRIRTEHFPLTLESARPSHTSQYLCASSELGKMGNTEAFFGQGTRLTVV.

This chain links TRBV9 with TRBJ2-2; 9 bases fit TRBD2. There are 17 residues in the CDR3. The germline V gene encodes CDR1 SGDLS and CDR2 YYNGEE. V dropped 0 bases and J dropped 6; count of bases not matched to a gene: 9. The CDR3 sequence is CASSVGLAVKLSGELFF. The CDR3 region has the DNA TGTGCCAGCAGCGTAGGACTAGCGGTAAAATTATCCGGGGAGCTGTTTTTT.

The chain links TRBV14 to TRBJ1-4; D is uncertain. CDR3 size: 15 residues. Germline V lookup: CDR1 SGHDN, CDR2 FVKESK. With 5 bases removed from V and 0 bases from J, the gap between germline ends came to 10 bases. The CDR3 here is CASSKGVATNEKLFF. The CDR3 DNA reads TGTGCCAGCAGCAAAGGAGTTGCAACTAATGAAAAACTGTTTTTT.

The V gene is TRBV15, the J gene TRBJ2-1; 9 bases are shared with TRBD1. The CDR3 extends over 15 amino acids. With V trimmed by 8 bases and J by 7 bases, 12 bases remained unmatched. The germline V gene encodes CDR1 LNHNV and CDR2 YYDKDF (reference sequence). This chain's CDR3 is CATLNRDRVENEQFF. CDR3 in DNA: TGTGCCACCTTAAACCGGGACAGGGTGGAGAATGAGCAGTTCTTC.

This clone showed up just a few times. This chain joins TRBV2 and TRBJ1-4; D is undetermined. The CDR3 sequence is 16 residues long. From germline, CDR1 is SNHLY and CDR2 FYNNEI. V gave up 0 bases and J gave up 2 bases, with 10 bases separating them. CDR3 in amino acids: CASSEAPLGTNEKLFF. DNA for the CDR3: TGTGCCAGCAGTGAAGCTCCTTTGGGCACTAATGAAAAACTGTTTTTT.

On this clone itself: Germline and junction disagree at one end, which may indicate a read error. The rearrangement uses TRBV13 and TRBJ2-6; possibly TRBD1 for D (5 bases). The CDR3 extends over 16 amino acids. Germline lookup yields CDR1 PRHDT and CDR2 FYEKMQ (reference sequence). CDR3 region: CASSLDTNSGANVLPF. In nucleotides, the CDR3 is TGTGCCAGCAGCTTGGACACCAACTCTGGGGCCAACGTCCTGCCTTTC.

This CDR3 is CARSLGPQGHNEQYF. The CDR3 DNA follows: TGTGCCAGAAGCTTGGGCCCACAGGGGCACAACGAGCAGTACTTC. The rearrangement uses TRBV5-3 and TRBJ2-7; 7 positions match TRBD1. TRBV5-3 is reported as an ORF; its role is uncertain. The CDR3 extends over 15 amino acids. V trimming: 0 bases; J trimming: 5 bases; junction bases outside the gene matches: 8.

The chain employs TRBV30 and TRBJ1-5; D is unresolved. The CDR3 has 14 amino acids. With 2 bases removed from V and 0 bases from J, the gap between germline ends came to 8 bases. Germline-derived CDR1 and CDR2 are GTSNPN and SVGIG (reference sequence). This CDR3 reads CAWSSLNSNQPQHF. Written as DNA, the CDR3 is TGTGCCTGGAGTTCCCTTAATAGCAATCAGCCCCAGCATTTT. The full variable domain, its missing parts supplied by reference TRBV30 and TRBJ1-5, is SQTIHQWPATLVQPVGSPLSLECTVEGTSNPNLYWYRQAAGRGLQLLFYSVGIGQISSEVPQNLSASRPQDRQFILSSKKLLLSDSGFYLCAWSSLNSNQPQHFGDGTRLSIL.

In nucleotides, the CDR3 is TGTGCCAGCAGCTTAATTTTATCCTACGAGCAGTACTTC. It translates to CASSLILSYEQYF. The chain employs TRBV7-2 and TRBJ2-7; D gene ambiguous. This CDR3 spans 13 amino acids. The V and J ends lost 2 bases and 1 base respectively, with 6 bases between them. In germline, CDR1 is SGHTA, CDR2 FQGNSA.

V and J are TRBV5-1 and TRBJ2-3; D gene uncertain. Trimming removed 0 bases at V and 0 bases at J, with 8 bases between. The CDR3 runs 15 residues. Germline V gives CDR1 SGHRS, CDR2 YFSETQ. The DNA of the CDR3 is TGCGCCAGCAGCTTGGAGCTATCTAGCACAGATACGCAGTATTTT. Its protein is CASSLELSSTDTQYF.

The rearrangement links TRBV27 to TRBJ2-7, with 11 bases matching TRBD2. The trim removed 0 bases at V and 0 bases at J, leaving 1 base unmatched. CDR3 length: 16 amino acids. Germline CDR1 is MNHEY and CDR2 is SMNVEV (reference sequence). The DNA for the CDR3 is TGTGCCAGCAGTTTATCTAGCGGGAGGGTCTCCTACGAGCAGTACTTC. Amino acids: CASSLSSGRVSYEQYF.

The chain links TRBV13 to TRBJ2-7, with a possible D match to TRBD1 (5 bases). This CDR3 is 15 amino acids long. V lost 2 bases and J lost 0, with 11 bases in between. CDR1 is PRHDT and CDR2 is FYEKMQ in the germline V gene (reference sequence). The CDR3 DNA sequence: TGTGCCAGCAGCTTAAGGGGCATTGGCTCCTACGAGCAGTACTTC. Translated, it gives CASSLRGIGSYEQYF.

The CDR3 region is CASSESSGGITDTQYF. The CDR3 bases are TGTGCCAGCAGTGAGTCGAGCGGGGGGATCACAGATACGCAGTATTTT. This chain uses TRBV6-1 with TRBJ2-3, with 9 bases fitting TRBD2. The CDR3 covers 16 residues. Per germline, CDR1 MNHNS and CDR2 SASEGT. Trimming removed 3 bases from V and 2 bases from J; junction bases left unmatched: 6.

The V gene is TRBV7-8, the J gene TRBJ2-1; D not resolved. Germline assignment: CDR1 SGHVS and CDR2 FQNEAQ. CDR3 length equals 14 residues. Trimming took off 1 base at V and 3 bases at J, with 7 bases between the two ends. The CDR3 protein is CASSLDLDYNEQFF. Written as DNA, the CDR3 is TGTGCCAGCAGCTTAGATCTAGACTACAATGAGCAGTTCTTC.

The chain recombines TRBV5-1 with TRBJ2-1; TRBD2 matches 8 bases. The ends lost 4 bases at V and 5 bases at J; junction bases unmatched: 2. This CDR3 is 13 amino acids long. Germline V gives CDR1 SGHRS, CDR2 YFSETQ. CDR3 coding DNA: TGCGCCAGCAGCCTGGGACTAGACAATGAGCAGTTCTTC. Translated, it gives CASSLGLDNEQFF.

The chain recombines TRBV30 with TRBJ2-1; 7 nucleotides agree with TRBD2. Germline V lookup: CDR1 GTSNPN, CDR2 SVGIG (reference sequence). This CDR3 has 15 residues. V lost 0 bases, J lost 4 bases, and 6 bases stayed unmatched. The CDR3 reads CAWSVAGPIYNEQFF. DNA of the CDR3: TGTGCCTGGAGTGTAGCGGGACCTATTTACAATGAGCAGTTCTTC.

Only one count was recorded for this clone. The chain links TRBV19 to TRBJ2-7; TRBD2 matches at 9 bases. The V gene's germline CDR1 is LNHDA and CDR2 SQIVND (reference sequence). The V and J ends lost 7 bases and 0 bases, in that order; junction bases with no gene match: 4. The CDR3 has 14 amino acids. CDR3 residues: CASKTSGSSYEQYF. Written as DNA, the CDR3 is TGTGCCAGTAAGACTAGCGGAAGCTCCTACGAGCAGTACTTC.

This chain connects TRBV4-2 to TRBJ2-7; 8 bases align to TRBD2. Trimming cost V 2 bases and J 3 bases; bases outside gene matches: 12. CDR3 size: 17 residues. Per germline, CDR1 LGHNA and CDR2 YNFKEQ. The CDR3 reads CASSQTGAAGGNYEQYF. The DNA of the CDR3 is TGTGCCAGCAGCCAAACGGGTGCGGCGGGGGGAAACTACGAGCAGTACTTC.

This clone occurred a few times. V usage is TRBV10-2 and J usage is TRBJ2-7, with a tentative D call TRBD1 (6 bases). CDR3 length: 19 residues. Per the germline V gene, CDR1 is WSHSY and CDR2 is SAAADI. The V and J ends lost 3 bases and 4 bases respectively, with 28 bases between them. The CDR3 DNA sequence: TGCGCCAGCAGTGACTCAATCAAACAGGGTAGGGCCCGCCCATACGAGCAGTACTTC. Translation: CASSDSIKQGRARPYEQYF.

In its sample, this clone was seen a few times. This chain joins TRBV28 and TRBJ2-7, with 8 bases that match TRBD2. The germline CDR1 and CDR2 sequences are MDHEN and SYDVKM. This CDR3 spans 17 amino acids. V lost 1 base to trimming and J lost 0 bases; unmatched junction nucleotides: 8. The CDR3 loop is CASSLFGGRILSYEQYF. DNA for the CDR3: TGTGCCAGCAGTTTATTTGGCGGGAGGATCCTCTCCTACGAGCAGTACTTC.

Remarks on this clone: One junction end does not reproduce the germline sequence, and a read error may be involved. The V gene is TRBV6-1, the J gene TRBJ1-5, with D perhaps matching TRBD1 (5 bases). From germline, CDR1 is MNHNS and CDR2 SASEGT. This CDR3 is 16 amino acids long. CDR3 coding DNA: TGTGCCAGCAGGGAAGACAGTTTCTATAGCAATCAGCCCCAGCATTTT. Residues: CASREDSFYSNQPQHF.